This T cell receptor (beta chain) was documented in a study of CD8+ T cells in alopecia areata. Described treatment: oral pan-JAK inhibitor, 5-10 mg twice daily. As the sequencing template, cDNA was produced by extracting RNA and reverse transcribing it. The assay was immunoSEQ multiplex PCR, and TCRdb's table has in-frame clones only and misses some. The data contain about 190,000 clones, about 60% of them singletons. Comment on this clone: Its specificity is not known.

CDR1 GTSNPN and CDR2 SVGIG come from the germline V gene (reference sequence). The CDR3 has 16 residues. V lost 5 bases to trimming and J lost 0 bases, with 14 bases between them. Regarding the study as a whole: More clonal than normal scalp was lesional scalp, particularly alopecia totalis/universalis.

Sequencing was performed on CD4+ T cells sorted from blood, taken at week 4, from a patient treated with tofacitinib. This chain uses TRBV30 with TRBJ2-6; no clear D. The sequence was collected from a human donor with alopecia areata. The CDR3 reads CAWAPQRASGANVLTF. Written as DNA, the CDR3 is TGTGCCTGGGCCCCCCAAAGAGCCTCTGGGGCCAACGTCCTGACTTTC.